Listed below are T cell receptor beta chains from one sample, sequenced in a study of T-cell memory formation after mild COVID-19. From the 5' RACE reads, TCRdb called clonotypes with MiXCR, one entry per CDR3 protein. The top ten clones hold roughly a fifth of a sample with about 350,000 distinct CDR3 sequences, roughly 19% of them seen once. What was sequenced was PBMCs or a T cell subset sorted from them (not recorded which). The receptors derive from a man younger than 35 who had mild COVID-19 (a few samples of this study predate the infection). Cell type and time point are not known. Both conserved end residues are part of each CDR3. The order of the fields is clone size, D gene, J gene, V gene, CDR3 DNA, CDR3 protein. The D gene is left open where the match is weak. The size entry is marked missing in some rows and otherwise reads once, few, many or a size class.

. . TRBJ2-7 TRBV7-9 TGTGCCAGCAGCTTACAACTACTCTACGAGCAGTACTTC CASSLQLLYEQYF
few . TRBJ1-4 TRBV5-1 TGCGCCAGCAGCTTGTATCGGCGGGGCATTGGTGAAAAACTGTTTTTT CASSLYRRGIGEKLFF
. TRBD2 TRBJ2-3 TRBV2 TGTGCCATCCGAGCGGGGGGAGGTAGCACAGATACGCAGTATTTT CAIRAGGGSTDTQYF
few TRBD1 TRBJ1-2 TRBV13 TGTGCCAGCAGCCCGGGACAGGGGCCGGGCTACACCTTC CASSPGQGPGYTF
few TRBD1 TRBJ2-7 TRBV6-6 TGTGCCAGCAGTTACTCGCCGTCAGGGGGTTGGGACGAGCAGTACTTC CASSYSPSGGWDEQYF
. . TRBJ1-1 TRBV20-1 TGCAGTGCTGAAAGGGACGGTAAGAACACTGAAGCTTTCTTT CSAERDGKNTEAFF
. TRBD2 TRBJ2-1 TRBV7-9 TGTGCCAGCAGCTCAACCTCCCCGGGGGGGCCCTACAATGAGCAGTTCTTC CASSSTSPGGPYNEQFF
many TRBD1 TRBJ2-1 TRBV7-9 TGTGCCAGCAGCTTAGTCTTGGGGGACAGAGAACGAGAGCAGTTCTTC CASSLVLGDREREQFF
. . TRBJ2-1 TRBV5-4 TGTGCCAGCAGTGAAGAGTCCCCCAATGAGCAGTTCTTC CASSEESPNEQFF
few . TRBJ2-3 TRBV2 TGTGCCAGCAGCCTTGGGGGGGCCAGGACAGATACGCAGTATTTT CASSLGGARTDTQYF
few TRBD1 TRBJ2-7 TRBV9 TGTGCCAGCAGCCCCACCGGGACAGTCATGGCCGAGCAGTACTTC CASSPTGTVMAEQYF
few TRBD1 TRBJ2-7 TRBV27 TGTGCCAGCACCTTCAGGGGGACGGACGGGGAGCAGTACTTC CASTFRGTDGEQYF
. . TRBJ2-3 TRBV20-1 TGCAGTGCTAGTCCCATCGGGGAGGCCGCAGATACGCAGTATTTT CSASPIGEAADTQYF
few . TRBJ1-1 TRBV9 TGTGCCAGCAGCGTAGTTCCGGGCGTAGAAGCTTTCTTT CASSVVPGVEAFF
. TRBD2 TRBJ2-1 TRBV19 TGTGCCAGTAGTCGTGTCGTCACTAGCGGGGGTGACGAGCAGTTCTTC CASSRVVTSGGDEQFF
. . TRBJ1-6 TRBV7-2 TGTGCCAGCAGCTTAGTTTTTAAGGGACCGACCATTTCACCCCTCCACTTT CASSLVFKGPTISPLHF
few . TRBJ2-1 TRBV5-1 TGCGCCAGCGGCGCTCGAGCGAGCAACAATGAGCAGTTCTTC CASGARASNNEQFF
. . TRBJ2-5 TRBV2 TGTGCCAGCAGTGAAACTTGGTTGGGCCAAGAGACCCAGTACTTC CASSETWLGQETQYF
. . TRBJ2-6 TRBV11-2 TGTGCCAGCAGTGCCGGGGCAAACTCTGGGGCCAACGTCCTGACTTTC CASSAGANSGANVLTF
. TRBD2 TRBJ2-1 TRBV6-5 TGTGCCAGCAGTTATCGGGGGGACTCCTACAATGAGCAGTTCTTC CASSYRGDSYNEQFF
. . TRBJ2-7 TRBV7-6 TGTGCCAGCAGCCCAAACGCCGGGGGACCGGCCTACGAGCAGTACTTC CASSPNAGGPAYEQYF
. . TRBJ1-4 TRBV5-5 TGTGCCAGCAGCTTGGTGCGGGCAGGATTAGGTGGTGAAAAACTGTTTTTT CASSLVRAGLGGEKLFF
many . TRBJ2-1 TRBV20-1 TGCAGTGCTAGAGGATTGCGGGCTAACAATGAGCAGTTCTTC CSARGLRANNEQFF
few . TRBJ1-6 TRBV7-9 TGTGCCAGCAGCTTCGGGACCCTTAATTCACCCCTCCACTTT CASSFGTLNSPLHF
many TRBD2 TRBJ2-2 TRBV5-4 TGTGCCAGCAGCTTGCGCCGGCTAGCGGGGAACACCGGGGAGCTGTTTTTT CASSLRRLAGNTGELFF